A single sample gave rise to the 18 T cell receptor beta chains below, sequenced in a study of T cell responses to AZD1222 COVID-19 vaccine. Profiled with immunoSEQ multiplex PCR; TCRdb holds only in-frame clones, not every one. This sample carries under 200,000 clones, over 85% of them seen once, and the ten largest clones take about 3.5%. The material sequenced was peripheral blood, taken 28 days after the second dose of the MenACWY control vaccine. The receptor set was obtained from an adult who received the MenACWY meningococcal vaccine as a control.

The V call is TRBV5-1, the J call TRBJ1-3, with D tentatively TRBD1 (5 bases). The CDR3 contains 17 residues. The V gene lost 4 bases and the J gene lost 5 bases, with 22 bases spanning the gap. Germline V gene lookup returns CDR1 SGHRS and CDR2 YFSETQ. The CDR3 region is CASSPGTAGGIRNTIYF. CDR3 DNA: TGCGCCAGCAGCCCCGGGACCGCCGGGGGTATTAGAAACACCATATATTTT.

The chain's CDR3 is CATSDSGREQYF. As DNA, the CDR3 is TGTGCCACCAGTGACTCTGGACGGGAGCAGTACTTC. J is TRBJ2-7 and V is TRBV24-1; no reliable D call. V shed 4 bases and J shed 7 bases, with 10 bases lying between them. Germline V gene data show CDR1 as KGHDR and CDR2 as SFDVKD. The CDR3 consists of 12 residues.

The V gene is TRBV19, the J gene TRBJ2-7; D possibly uses TRBD1 or TRBD2 (5 bases each). Trimming stripped 3 bases from V and 2 bases from J, with 14 bases between. This CDR3 is built from 15 residues. Per the germline V gene, CDR1 is LNHDA and CDR2 is SQIVND (reference sequence). The CDR3 sequence is CASSIGQGDPYEQYF. The DNA of the CDR3 is TGTGCCAGTAGTATTGGGCAGGGAGACCCCTACGAGCAGTACTTC.

The rearrangement uses TRBV29-1 and TRBJ2-1, with TRBD1 matching 7 bases. The V gene's germline CDR1 is SQVTM and CDR2 ANQGSEA. The J segment lost 5 bases and the V segment lost 5 bases, leaving 6 bases of the junction unmatched. The CDR3 sequence is 13 residues long. The CDR3 DNA sequence: TGCAGCGTTCGAGGACAGGCAGACAATGAGCAGTTCTTC. Translating it yields CSVRGQADNEQFF.

The rearrangement uses TRBV19 and TRBJ1-5; the D gene is possibly TRBD1 (6 bases). CDR1 and CDR2 from the germline V gene are LNHDA and SQIVND (reference sequence). This CDR3 contains 16 residues. V shed 5 bases and J shed 0 bases, with 14 bases lying between them. The DNA for the CDR3 is TGTGCCAGTAGTTCCAACGACAGGTATAGCAATCAGCCCCAGCATTTT. Translating it yields CASSSNDRYSNQPQHF.

This clone showed up just a few times. The V and J genes are TRBV28 and TRBJ1-6; D possibly corresponds to TRBD1 (5 bases). This CDR3 contains 16 residues. The V end was cut by 3 bases, the J end by 10 bases, with 19 bases between. Germline V gene sequence: CDR1 MDHEN, CDR2 SYDVKM. This CDR3 reads CASSLGRRGGSSPLHF. CDR3 nucleotides: TGTGCCAGCAGTTTGGGCAGGCGGGGGGGATCCTCACCCCTCCACTTT. Together with reference TRBV28 and TRBJ1-6, the CDR3 gives the full variable domain: DVKVTQSSRYLVKRTGEKVFLECVQDMDHENMFWYRQDPGLGLRLIYFSYDVKMKEKGDIPEGYSVSREKKERFSLILESASTNQTSMYLCASSLGRRGGSSPLHFGNGTRLTVT.

This chain links TRBV6-2 or TRBV6-3 with TRBJ2-5, with 8 positions matching TRBD2. Germline V CDR1 and CDR2: MNHEY, SVGEGT. The CDR3 runs to 13 residues. V shed 6 bases, J shed 9 bases, and the junction held 9 bases outside the gene matches. DNA of the CDR3: TGTGCCAGCAGCTTGGGACTAGTAGGGGCCCAGTACTTC. It is translated as CASSLGLVGAQYF.

The chain couples TRBV27 to TRBJ1-4; tentative D call: TRBD1 (6 bases). V lost 6 bases, J lost 3 bases, and 14 bases lay in between. Germline V CDR1 and CDR2: MNHEY, SMNVEV (reference sequence). The CDR3 runs 15 residues. CDR3 coding DNA: TGTGCCAGCAGCCTCATCCGGACAGCTAATGAAAAACTGTTTTTT. Its translation is CASSLIRTANEKLFF.

The count of this clone is one. V is TRBV11-2 and J is TRBJ1-5; D is ambiguous. Germline-derived CDR1 and CDR2 are SGHAT and FQNNGV. This CDR3 has 15 residues. V lost 1 base, J lost 7 bases, and 14 bases lay in between. CDR3 DNA sequence: TGTGCCAGCAGCTTAGGGACCGGGCCGGGACAGCCCCAGCATTTT. Translating it yields CASSLGTGPGQPQHF.

This clone turned up a few times. This chain uses TRBV4-1 with TRBJ2-1; 7 positions match TRBD2. The CDR3 has 15 amino acids. CDR1 and CDR2 (germline): MGHRA, YSYEKL. Losses at the gene ends were 1 base for V and 14 bases for J; bases not matched to a gene: 14. Here the CDR3 reads CASSQGAREPRRKFF. CDR3 nucleotides: TGCGCCAGCAGCCAAGGGGCGCGGGAGCCGAGAAGGAAGTTCTTC.

V usage is TRBV10-3 and J usage is TRBJ2-1, with D maybe TRBD1 (8 bases). The CDR3 has 16 residues. Germline V CDR1 and CDR2: ENHRY, SYGVKD. Trimming removed 7 bases from V and 9 bases from J, with 25 bases in between. The CDR3 DNA reads TGTGCCATCAACTGGGGGGGCGGACAGGGCACGAGTGAGCAGTTCTTC. Translated, it gives CAINWGGGQGTSEQFF.

CDR3 DNA: TGTGCCAGCAGCTTGCGAGACGGTAATGAGCAGTTCTTC. This translates into CASSLRDGNEQFF. This rearrangement joins TRBV7-9 to TRBJ2-1; D is undetermined. Germline V gene sequence: CDR1 SEHNR, CDR2 FQNEAQ (reference sequence). V was shortened by 3 bases and J by 7 bases, with 10 bases between the two germline ends. The CDR3 is 13 residues long.

The rearrangement joins TRBV18 to TRBJ1-1; 7 nucleotides match TRBD1. The germline gives CDR1 KGHSH, CDR2 LQKENI. After removal of 3 bases from V and 2 bases from J, the junction contained 6 bases not matched to a gene. The CDR3 contains 15 residues. The CDR3 reads CASSPKTGHNTEAFF. CDR3 DNA sequence: TGTGCCAGCTCACCGAAGACAGGGCACAACACTGAAGCTTTCTTT.

This chain connects TRBV6-6 to TRBJ1-2; 9 positions agree with TRBD1. CDR1 is MNHNY, CDR2 SVGAGI, per germline (reference sequence). The CDR3 contains 15 residues. The J segment lost 1 base and the V segment lost 7 bases, leaving 7 bases of the junction unmatched. The CDR3 nucleotides read TGTGCCAGCAAACGGGACAGGGAGCGTAACTATGGCTACACCTTC. Amino acids: CASKRDRERNYGYTF.

V and J are TRBV11-3 and TRBJ2-7; 7 nucleotides line up with TRBD1. V shed 1 base, J shed 5 bases, and the junction held 5 bases outside the gene matches. The germline V gene has CDR1 SGHNT and CDR2 YENEEA. The CDR3 has 14 residues. The CDR3 DNA follows: TGTGCCAGCAGCTTAGCCAGGGGGTCAAACGAGCAGTACTTC. Amino acid sequence: CASSLARGSNEQYF.

The chain links TRBV18 to TRBJ2-2; TRBD2 is a possible D gene (5 bases). The CDR3 contains 14 residues. The germline CDR1 and CDR2 sequences are KGHSH and LQKENI. V lost 2 bases and J 3 bases, leaving 7 bases between the germline ends. For the CDR3, the DNA is TGTGCCAGCTCACCAGGACTTGACACCGGGGAGCTGTTTTTT. Amino acids: CASSPGLDTGELFF.

This chain uses TRBV19 with TRBJ1-2; D ambiguous. This CDR3 region has 11 residues. Germline V gene sequence: CDR1 LNHDA, CDR2 SQIVND (reference sequence). V was trimmed by 10 bases and J by 9 bases, leaving 15 bases between them. The CDR3 bases are TGTGCCACCTCAATACCCAGACGCTACACCTTC. As protein: CATSIPRRYTF. Full variable domain (rest looked up from reference TRBV19 and TRBJ1-2): DGGITQSPKYLFRKEGQNVTLSCEQNLNHDAMYWYRQDPGQGLRLIYYSQIVNDFQKGDIAEGYSVSREKKESFPLTVTSAQKNPTAFYLCATSIPRRYTFGSGTRLTVV.

This sequence joins TRBV10-3 and TRBJ1-2; D remains unclear. Per the germline V gene, CDR1 is ENHRY and CDR2 is SYGVKD. The CDR3 loop spans 13 amino acids. Trimming took off 4 bases at V and 7 bases at J, with 13 bases between the two ends. CDR3 bases: TGTGCCATCAGTGGCACCCCACCAGGTGGCTACACCTTC. Its translation: CAISGTPPGGYTF.